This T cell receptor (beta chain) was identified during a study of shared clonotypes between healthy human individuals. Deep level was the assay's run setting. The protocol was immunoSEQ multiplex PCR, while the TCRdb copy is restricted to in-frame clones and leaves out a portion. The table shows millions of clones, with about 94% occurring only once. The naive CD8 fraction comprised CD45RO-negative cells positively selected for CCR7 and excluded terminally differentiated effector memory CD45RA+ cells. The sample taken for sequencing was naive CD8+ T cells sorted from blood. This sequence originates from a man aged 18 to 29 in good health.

The CDR3 loop reads CASSGRTGLDEQYF. For the CDR3, the DNA is TGTGCCAGCAGCGGAAGGACAGGGCTCGACGAGCAGTACTTC. The chain has TRBV7-2 and TRBJ2-7; 8 bases align to TRBD1. V trimming: 5 bases; J trimming: 5 bases; junction bases outside the gene matches: 8. Germline V gene data show CDR1 as SGHTA and CDR2 as FQGNSA. This CDR3 is 14 amino acids long.